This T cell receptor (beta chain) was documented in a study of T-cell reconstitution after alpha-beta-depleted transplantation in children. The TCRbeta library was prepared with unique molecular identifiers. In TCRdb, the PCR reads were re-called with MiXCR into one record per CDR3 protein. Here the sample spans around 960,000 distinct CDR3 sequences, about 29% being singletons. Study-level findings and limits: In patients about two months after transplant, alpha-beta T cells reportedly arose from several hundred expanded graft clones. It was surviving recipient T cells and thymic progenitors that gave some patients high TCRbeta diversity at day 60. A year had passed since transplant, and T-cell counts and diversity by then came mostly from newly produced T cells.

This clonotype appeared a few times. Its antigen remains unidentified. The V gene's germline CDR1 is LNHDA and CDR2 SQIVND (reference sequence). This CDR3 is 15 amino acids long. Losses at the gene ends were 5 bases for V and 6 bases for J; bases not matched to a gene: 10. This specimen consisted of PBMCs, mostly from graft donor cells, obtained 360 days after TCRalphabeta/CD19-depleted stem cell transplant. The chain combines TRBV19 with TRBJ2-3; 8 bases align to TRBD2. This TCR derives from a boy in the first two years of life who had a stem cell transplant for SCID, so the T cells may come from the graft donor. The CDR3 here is CASSLGLAGPDTQYF. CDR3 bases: TGTGCCAGTAGTCTCGGACTAGCCGGACCGGATACGCAGTATTTT.